This TCR beta chain was recovered during a study of T cell responses to AZD1222 COVID-19 vaccine. Study-wide points: The reported proportion of spike-specific TCRs targeting unmutated variant regions was nearly half. Females made up more of the donors, who were largely white British, and clonal diversity may have come out too low. There were repertoire samples only from the period after the peak T cell response. Two AZD1222 doses significantly raised spike-specific TCR breadth and depth over controls.

After removal of 6 bases from V and 14 bases from J, the junction contained 10 bases not matched to a gene. CDR3 length equals 12 residues. Clones were sequenced by immunoSEQ multiplex PCR, and TCRdb holds only the in-frame ones, with some missing. The repertoire consists of 150,000 or so clones, with around 90% occurring once and the leading ten covering more than 3.5%. As for this clone: Its antigen is not identified.

The sequenced sample was peripheral blood, obtained on day 0 of AZD1222 vaccination. The chain employs TRBV12-3 or TRBV12-4 and TRBJ2-3; 8 bases are a match to TRBD1. This clonotype originated in an adult in good health. CDR3 residues: CASRVGQGQPYF. CDR3 DNA sequence: TGTGCCAGCAGGGTCGGACAGGGTCAACCGTATTTT.